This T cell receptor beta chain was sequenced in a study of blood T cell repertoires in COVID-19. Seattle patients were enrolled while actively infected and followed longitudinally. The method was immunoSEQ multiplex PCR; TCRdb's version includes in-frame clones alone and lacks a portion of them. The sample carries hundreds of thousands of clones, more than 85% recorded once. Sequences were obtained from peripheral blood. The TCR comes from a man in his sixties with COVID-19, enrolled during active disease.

The CDR3 DNA sequence: TGTGCCAGCAGCCCGCGGACTAGTAGCTACAATGAGCAGTTCTTC. It translates to CASSPRTSSYNEQFF. The genes are TRBV11-2 and TRBJ2-1; TRBD2 matches 7 bases. Germline CDR1 is SGHAT and CDR2 is FQNNGV. The V gene end was trimmed by 5 bases and the J gene end by 3 bases; junction bases not matched to a gene: 7. CDR3 length: 15 amino acids. Variable domain in full (rest from reference TRBV11-2 and TRBJ2-1): EAGVAQSPRYKIIEKRQSVAFWCNPISGHATLYWYQQILGQGPKLLIQFQNNGVVDDSQLPKDRFSAERLKGVDSTLKIQPAKLEDSAVYLCASSPRTSSYNEQFFGPGTRLTVL.